The present TCR beta chain was sequenced within a study of cytomegalovirus exposure and HLA in healthy donors. Study-level points and caveats: Investigators reported under 200 TCR beta chains as tied to cytomegalovirus.

Regarding this clone: The antigen is not known.

The CDR3 is 14 amino acids. Trimming took off 2 bases at V and 6 bases at J, with 15 bases between the two ends. CDR1 is GTSNPN, CDR2 SVGIG, per germline (reference sequence). The PCR was carried out with 60 Vbeta primers and 13 Jbeta primers. Only in-frame clones appear in the TCRdb table, and some are missing; sequencing was by immunoSEQ multiplex PCR. The profile covers roughly 150,000 clones, with almost 75% appearing a single time and approximately 5.1% taken by the ten largest. The sequencing sample was made of PBMCs. This sequence joins TRBV30 and TRBJ2-3; D is possibly TRBD1 (5 bases). This TCR came from a woman under 30 in good health and CMV-seropositive. The CDR3 DNA follows: TGTGCCTGGAGTTATGGGGCTTCGGTGGATACGCAGTATTTT. Translation: CAWSYGASVDTQYF.